Presented here are 30 T cell receptor beta chains from one specimen sequenced in a study of blood T cell repertoires in COVID-19. Profiling relied on immunoSEQ multiplex PCR, and the TCRdb table lists in-frame clones only, not all of them. This sample has approximately 130,000 clones, with around four fifths found just once. The material sequenced was peripheral blood. Every receptor here comes from a human donor in a cohort sampled during active COVID-19.

The chain combines TRBV6-6 with TRBJ1-1, with a weak D call TRBD1 (5 bases). CDR3 size: 14 residues. Trimming took 7 bases from V and 0 from J, leaving 12 bases between them. In germline, CDR1 is MNHNY, CDR2 SVGAGI (reference sequence). CDR3 bases: TGTGCCAGCATGGAACGACAGATGAACACTGAAGCTTTCTTT. Translating it yields CASMERQMNTEAFF.

This clone was observed a single time. The chain combines TRBV4-1 with TRBJ2-7, with TRBD2 matching over 13 bases. The CDR3 has 16 amino acids. Per germline, CDR1 MGHRA and CDR2 YSYEKL. V was clipped by 4 bases and J by 5 bases; unmatched bases: 8. The CDR3 here is CASSPQTSGGANEQYF. The CDR3 region has the DNA TGCGCCAGCAGCCCACAAACTAGCGGGGGGGCCAACGAGCAGTACTTC.

This clone was seen only a few times. The CDR3 is CASSPGRARGNTGELFF. The CDR3, as DNA: TGTGCCAGTAGCCCGGGGAGGGCTCGAGGGAACACCGGGGAGCTGTTTTTT. The chain couples TRBV19 to TRBJ2-2, with 7 positions matching TRBD2. CDR3 length equals 17 residues. Germline values: CDR1 LNHDA, CDR2 SQIVND (reference sequence). With 6 bases clipped from V and 1 base from J, the junction kept 11 bases outside the gene matches.

The chain is built from TRBV5-1 and TRBJ2-2; D gene unclear. CDR1 and CDR2 (germline): SGHRS, YFSETQ. This CDR3 is 15 amino acids long. The ends were cut back, 2 bases at V and 0 bases at J, with 8 bases in the middle. This CDR3 is CASSLSQANTGELFF. The DNA for the CDR3 is TGCGCCAGCAGCTTATCGCAGGCGAACACCGGGGAGCTGTTTTTT.

The V and J genes are TRBV6-5 and TRBJ1-1, with TRBD1 identical over 7 bases. CDR3 length: 15 residues. Losses at the gene ends were 5 bases for V and 1 base for J; bases not matched to a gene: 7. Germline CDR1 MNHEY, CDR2 SVGAGI. CDR3 sequence (DNA): TGTGCCAGCAGTCGAAGGGGGCTCGGGAACACTGAAGCTTTCTTT. It yields the protein CASSRRGLGNTEAFF.

The chain joins TRBV28 to TRBJ2-2, with TRBD1 as a possible D gene (6 bases). The CDR3 sequence is 12 residues long. V was clipped by 4 bases and J by 7 bases, with 7 bases between them. Looked up from germline, CDR1 is MDHEN and CDR2 is SYDVKM. As DNA, the CDR3 is TGTGCCAGCAGTTGGACAGTCGGGGAGCTGTTTTTT. This translates into CASSWTVGELFF.

The chain links TRBV30 to TRBJ1-4; no firm D call. V lost 0 bases and J lost 4, with 6 bases in between. From germline, CDR1 is GTSNPN and CDR2 SVGIG (reference sequence). This CDR3 region has 13 residues. CDR3 DNA: TGTGCCTGGAGTGTGGGCTTTAATGAAAAACTGTTTTTT. This encodes CAWSVGFNEKLFF.

The V and J genes are TRBV7-2 and TRBJ2-3; 8 bases line up with TRBD1. CDR1 and CDR2 (germline): SGHTA, FQGNSA. The CDR3 spans 15 residues. The trim removed 5 bases at V and 3 bases at J, leaving 7 bases unmatched. This CDR3 is CASSPGGQGTDTQYF. DNA of the CDR3: TGTGCCAGCAGCCCCGGAGGACAGGGAACAGATACGCAGTATTTT.

V and J are TRBV7-6 and TRBJ2-2, with D perhaps matching TRBD1 (5 bases). Looked up from germline, CDR1 is SGHVS and CDR2 is FNYEAQ. CDR3 length: 17 amino acids. V was cut by 5 bases and J by 2 bases, with 18 bases left in between. The CDR3 sequence: CASSNTRQTINTGELFF. The CDR3 DNA sequence: TGTGCCAGCAGCAACACACGACAGACCATAAACACCGGGGAGCTGTTTTTT.

V gene TRBV15 combines with J gene TRBJ2-3; D is uncertain. V was pared by 0 bases and J by 4 bases, with 8 bases between. In germline, CDR1 is LNHNV, CDR2 YYDKDF (reference sequence). The CDR3 has 14 amino acids. CDR3 in DNA: TGTGCCACCAGCAGAGAGAGCCGCGCAGATACGCAGTATTTT. This gives the protein CATSRESRADTQYF.

The chain has TRBV30 and TRBJ1-5, with TRBD1 identical over 7 bases. The CDR3 is made up of 17 amino acids. The junction had 8 bases not matched to a gene; V was cut back by 0 bases and J by 0 bases. Per the germline V gene, CDR1 is GTSNPN and CDR2 is SVGIG (reference sequence). Written as DNA, the CDR3 is TGTGCCTGGAGTGTCGGAAGGACAGGCTATAGCAATCAGCCCCAGCATTTT. Translated, it gives CAWSVGRTGYSNQPQHF.

This clone was seen only once. The chain employs TRBV19 and TRBJ1-4; D possibly corresponds to TRBD1 (6 bases). Germline V gene sequence: CDR1 LNHDA, CDR2 SQIVND (reference sequence). Trimming removed 6 bases at V and 4 bases at J, with 9 bases between. The CDR3 is made up of 13 amino acids. Written as DNA, the CDR3 is TGTGCCAGTAGCGGGACAAATAATGAAAAACTGTTTTTT. Translating it yields CASSGTNNEKLFF.

The chain recombines TRBV9 with TRBJ2-1; TRBD2 matches 14 bases. Looked up from germline, CDR1 is SGDLS and CDR2 is YYNGEE. V lost 3 bases, J lost 0 bases, and 11 bases stayed unmatched. This CDR3 has 20 amino acids. This CDR3 reads CASSAATSGGATISYNEQFF. The CDR3, as DNA: TGTGCCAGCAGCGCTGCGACTAGCGGGGGGGCGACGATCTCCTACAATGAGCAGTTCTTC.

Here the CDR3 DNA reads TGTGCCAGCAGCCTAGCTCGCGTCGGGGAGCTGTTTTTT. This encodes CASSLARVGELFF. The rearrangement uses TRBV11-2 and TRBJ2-2, with D possibly TRBD2 on 5 matching bases. The germline V gene has CDR1 SGHAT and CDR2 FQNNGV. The CDR3 length is 13 residues. V dropped 5 bases and J dropped 7 bases, with 11 bases sitting between them.

This rearrangement joins TRBV25-1 to TRBJ1-4; no clear D. The CDR3 is made up of 13 amino acids. Trimming took 3 bases from V and 8 from J, leaving 10 bases between them. The germline CDR1 and CDR2 sequences are MGHDK and SYGVNS. The CDR3 sequence is CASSDPPSEKLFF. The CDR3 region has the DNA TGTGCCAGCAGTGACCCCCCCTCCGAAAAACTGTTTTTT.

The V and J genes are TRBV5-1 and TRBJ2-2, with 7 bases lining up with TRBD1. CDR1 SGHRS and CDR2 YFSETQ come from the germline V gene. CDR3 size: 14 residues. Trimming cost V 1 base and J 6 bases; bases outside gene matches: 3. The DNA of the CDR3 is TGCGCCAGCAGCTTGACAGGGGCTGCCGGGGAGCTGTTTTTT. This translates into CASSLTGAAGELFF.

The chain has TRBV27 and TRBJ2-7; TRBD1 might be the D (5 bases). The germline V gene encodes CDR1 MNHEY and CDR2 SMNVEV (reference sequence). The CDR3 is made up of 15 amino acids. The V end lost 4 bases, the J end lost 1 base, and 14 bases lay between the germline ends. The CDR3 DNA reads TGTGCCAGCAGTTCCAGGGTGGGGCAGTCCTACGAGCAGTACTTC. Translating it yields CASSSRVGQSYEQYF.

This chain links TRBV5-8 with TRBJ1-1; 9 positions match TRBD1. The CDR3 sequence is 17 residues long. After removal of 4 bases from V and 0 bases from J, the junction contained 10 bases not matched to a gene. The germline gives CDR1 SGHTS, CDR2 YDEGEE. CDR3 region: CASSLTTGGNVNTEAFF. The CDR3 DNA is TGTGCCAGCAGCCTAACCACAGGGGGCAATGTGAACACTGAAGCTTTCTTT.

The CDR3 sequence: CASSFPGQGEAFF. The DNA for the CDR3 is TGTGCCAGCAGCTTTCCGGGACAGGGGGAAGCTTTCTTT. The chain links TRBV5-4 to TRBJ1-1; 10 bases map to TRBD1. The CDR3 has 13 residues. V trimming: 2 bases; J trimming: 8 bases; junction bases outside the gene matches: 3. Germline-derived CDR1 and CDR2 are SGHNT and YYREEE (reference sequence).

This clone was seen more than once but under ten times. The chain links TRBV6-1 to TRBJ1-2; D gene unclear. The germline V gene has CDR1 MNHNS and CDR2 SASEGT. V was shortened by 3 bases and J by 7 bases, with 18 bases between the two germline ends. There are 15 residues in the CDR3. CDR3: CASSEVYTESIGYTF. Here the CDR3 DNA reads TGTGCCAGCAGTGAGGTGTATACAGAATCTATTGGCTACACCTTC.

J is TRBJ2-3 and V is TRBV4-1; 13 positions match TRBD2. With V trimmed by 4 bases and J by 2 bases, 12 bases remained unmatched. CDR1 and CDR2 (germline): MGHRA, YSYEKL. The CDR3 sequence is 19 residues long. CDR3 sequence reads: CASSLRTSGGLLNTDTQYF. The CDR3 coding sequence is TGCGCCAGCAGCCTCCGGACTAGCGGGGGCCTCCTAAACACAGATACGCAGTATTTT.

This clone was counted once. The chain is built from TRBV14 and TRBJ1-1; TRBD1 is a possible D gene (5 bases). CDR3 length equals 16 residues. V shed 2 bases and J shed 1 base, with 14 bases lying between them. Germline loops: CDR1 SGHDN, CDR2 FVKESK. This CDR3 reads CASSQTGSKANTEAFF. The DNA of the CDR3 is TGTGCCAGCAGCCAAACAGGTAGCAAGGCGAACACTGAAGCTTTCTTT. Using reference TRBV14 and TRBJ1-1 for the parts outside the CDR3, the full variable domain is EAGVTQFPSHSVIEKGQTVTLRCDPISGHDNLYWYRRVMGKEIKFLLHFVKESKQDESGMPNNRFLAERTGGTYSTLKVQPAELEDSGVYFCASSQTGSKANTEAFFGQGTRLTVV.

The chain joins TRBV12-5 to TRBJ1-2, with D perhaps TRBD1 (6 bases). The CDR3 totals 13 residues. The V end was cut by 5 bases, the J end by 7 bases, with 14 bases between. CDR1 is LGHNT, CDR2 FRNRAP, per germline. The CDR3 is CASGTYRAGGYTF. The CDR3 coding sequence is TGTGCTAGTGGTACCTACAGGGCAGGTGGCTACACCTTC. Complete variable domain (other parts from reference TRBV12-5 and TRBJ1-2): DARVTQTPRHKVTEMGQEVTMRCQPILGHNTVFWYRQTMMQGLELLAYFRNRAPLDDSGMPKDRFSAEMPDATLATLKIQPSEPRDSAVYFCASGTYRAGGYTFGSGTRLTVV.

V and J are TRBV12-3 or TRBV12-4 and TRBJ2-1; no reliable D call. The CDR3 length is 13 residues. V was pared by 3 bases and J by 5 bases, with 8 bases between. Written as DNA, the CDR3 is TGTGCCAGCAGTTTTAGTCAGGACAATGAGCAGTTCTTC. Its protein product is CASSFSQDNEQFF.

V and J are TRBV4-1 and TRBJ2-3, with 7 bases identical to TRBD1. Trimming cost V 1 base and J 4 bases; bases outside gene matches: 8. The CDR3 sequence is 16 residues long. CDR1 and CDR2 (germline): MGHRA, YSYEKL. The CDR3 spells CASSQGHRGIPDTQYF. The CDR3 DNA is TGCGCCAGCAGCCAAGGGCACAGGGGAATTCCAGATACGCAGTATTTT.

The CDR3 protein is CASSSSGLTEYTEAFF. DNA of the CDR3: TGTGCCAGCAGTTCCTCGGGACTCACGGAGTACACTGAAGCTTTCTTT. The gene calls are TRBV27 and TRBJ1-1; D may be TRBD1 (5 bases). Germline V gene lookup returns CDR1 MNHEY and CDR2 SMNVEV (reference sequence). The CDR3 is 16 amino acids. V gave up 4 bases and J gave up 3 bases, with 18 bases separating them.

This chain joins TRBV18 and TRBJ2-1; 8 positions match TRBD2. This CDR3 has 17 residues. J lost 5 bases, V lost 1 base, and 10 bases had no gene match. CDR1 and CDR2 from the germline V gene are KGHSH and LQKENI. CDR3 bases: TGTGCCAGCTCACCACGTTTCGGGGGGGGCCAGGACAATGAGCAGTTCTTC. It translates to CASSPRFGGGQDNEQFF.

This chain joins TRBV6-5 and TRBJ1-1; 8 bases are shared with TRBD1. Trimming at V came to 7 bases and at J to 4 bases, leaving 11 bases not matched to a gene. Germline-derived CDR1 and CDR2 are MNHEY and SVGAGI. The CDR3 length is 15 residues. This chain's CDR3 is CASKISRGHGTEAFF. The DNA for the CDR3 is TGTGCCAGCAAAATCAGCAGGGGGCACGGCACTGAAGCTTTCTTT.

This clone is a singleton in its sample. V usage is TRBV28 and J usage is TRBJ2-7; 7 bases agree with TRBD2. J gave up 2 bases and V 8 bases, and 9 bases lay outside the gene matches. CDR1 and CDR2 (germline): MDHEN, SYDVKM. This CDR3 is 14 amino acids long. The CDR3 DNA is TGTGCCAGCGGGTCGGGAGGCCGTACCTACGAGCAGTACTTC. Its translation is CASGSGGRTYEQYF. The full variable domain, with the rest looked up from reference TRBV28 and TRBJ2-7, is DVKVTQSSRYLVKRTGEKVFLECVQDMDHENMFWYRQDPGLGLRLIYFSYDVKMKEKGDIPEGYSVSREKKERFSLILESASTNQTSMYLCASGSGGRTYEQYFGPGTRLTVT.

The chain is built from TRBV30 and TRBJ1-6; D is unclear. Germline CDR1 and CDR2: GTSNPN and SVGIG (reference sequence). The length of the CDR3 is 13 residues. V dropped 6 bases and J dropped 5 bases, with 11 bases sitting between them. CDR3 residues: CACSETDNSPLHF. Here the CDR3 DNA reads TGTGCCTGCTCGGAGACGGATAATTCACCCCTCCACTTT.